Sequencing of this TCR beta chain was carried out in a study of T cells in localized non-small cell lung cancer. Study-level findings and limits: The study found T cell clonality highest in uninvolved adjacent lung, above tumor.

Trimming cost V 5 bases and J 0 bases; bases outside gene matches: 2. CDR3 length: 16 amino acids. Germline CDR1 and CDR2: ENHRY and SYGVKD. The repertoire was sequenced with immunoSEQ multiplex PCR; TCRdb's copy has only in-frame clones and lacks some. Seen here are about 4,500 clones, 85% to 95% observed once, and the top ten hold under 3.5%. A word on this clone: The antigen remains undetermined.

This receptor was taken from a woman aged 35-70 years with stage I lung adenocarcinoma. The sample was peripheral blood, taken before any cancer treatment. V usage is TRBV10-3 and J usage is TRBJ2-2; 11 bases align to TRBD2. The CDR3 here is CAISPTSGTNTGELFF. The CDR3 region has the DNA TGTGCCATCAGTCCGACTAGCGGGACGAACACCGGGGAGCTGTTTTTT.